The 3 T cell receptor beta chains given below trace back to one sample, sequenced in a study of human T cells and chemical hapten exposure. TCRdb itself ran the RACE reads through MiXCR, one entry per CDR3 protein. The sample carries about 120,000 distinct CDR3 sequences, 12% recorded once. Noted time point: patch test 1, 2 weeks after DPC sensitization. Treatment of the sample: therapeutic diphenylcyclopropenone sensitization with weekly scalp DPC. Here the sequenced sample was whole blood, taken in connection with sensitization to the hapten diphenylcyclopropenone (DPC). The receptor source for this set is a woman between 50 and 59 years old with alopecia areata. Some clones in this sample may be carry-over from other donors' samples.

This clonotype has ten or more counts. This sequence joins TRBV4-1 and TRBJ1-2; the match to TRBD1 covers 7 bases. Germline-derived CDR1 and CDR2 are MGHRA and YSYEKL. Unmatched junction bases numbered 7, after V lost 1 base and J lost 5 bases. This CDR3 spans 15 amino acids. The CDR3 DNA reads as TGCGCCAGCAGCCAAGCGGGGGACAGTTCGTATGGCTACACCTTC. It encodes CASSQAGDSSYGYTF.

This clonotype was seen more than once but under ten times. This chain links TRBV10-3 with TRBJ2-1; TRBD1 matches at 7 bases. In germline, CDR1 is ENHRY, CDR2 SYGVKD. The CDR3 has 16 residues. V was clipped by 2 bases and J by 4 bases; unmatched bases: 8. The CDR3 bases are TGTGCCATCAGTGAGGAAGACAGGGTCTTATACAATGAGCAGTTCTTC. This encodes CAISEEDRVLYNEQFF.

The V and J genes are TRBV12-3 or TRBV12-4 and TRBJ2-2, with no clear D. CDR3 length: 13 amino acids. V was trimmed by 7 bases and J by 6 bases, leaving 12 bases between them. CDR3: CASNSLGAGELFF. Here the CDR3 DNA reads TGTGCCAGCAACTCCCTTGGGGCCGGGGAGCTGTTTTTT.